These 22 T cell receptor beta chains share one sample of origin, sequenced in a study of blood T cell repertoires in COVID-19. The assay was immunoSEQ multiplex PCR, and TCRdb's table has in-frame clones only and misses some. The table records tens of thousands of clones, approximately 83% of them present only once. What was sequenced was peripheral blood. Receptor source: a middle-aged man with COVID-19, enrolled during active disease.

CDR3 sequence reads: CASSPTASSYNEQFF. The DNA for the CDR3 is TGTGCCAGCAGCCCGACGGCTAGCTCCTACAATGAGCAGTTCTTC. This chain uses TRBV5-4 with TRBJ2-1; D unclear. The CDR3 is 15 residues long. In germline, CDR1 is SGHNT, CDR2 YYREEE (reference sequence). V lost 4 bases to trimming and J lost 0 bases, with 11 bases between them.

This chain joins TRBV19 and TRBJ1-3; D not resolved. Germline assignment: CDR1 LNHDA and CDR2 SQIVND (reference sequence). The CDR3 covers 15 residues. Between the trimmed V and J ends, which lost 5 bases and 0 bases, there was a span of 11 bases. Here the CDR3 reads CASSPPAGSGNTIYF. CDR3 nucleotide sequence: TGTGCCAGTAGTCCTCCCGCAGGCTCTGGAAACACCATATATTTT.

The rearrangement uses TRBV11-2 and TRBJ2-1; D is possibly TRBD2 (5 bases). V was clipped by 5 bases and J by 3 bases, with 20 bases between them. Germline values: CDR1 SGHAT, CDR2 FQNNGV. The CDR3 extends over 17 amino acids. This CDR3 is CASSLGGGAAYYNEQFF. The CDR3 DNA is TGTGCCAGCAGCCTTGGTGGAGGAGCGGCCTACTACAATGAGCAGTTCTTC.

This chain uses TRBV6-2 or TRBV6-3 with TRBJ1-1; D is possibly TRBD1 (5 bases). CDR3 length: 14 amino acids. Trimming cost V 6 bases and J 4 bases, with 15 bases left between them. CDR1 and CDR2 from the germline V gene are MNHEY and SVGEGT. The CDR3 sequence: CASSPIQGSTEAFF. CDR3 sequence (DNA): TGTGCCAGCAGCCCCATCCAGGGTTCCACTGAAGCTTTCTTT.

This rearrangement joins TRBV6-5 to TRBJ1-6; tentatively, D is TRBD1 (6 bases). This CDR3 is 15 amino acids long. The germline gives CDR1 MNHEY, CDR2 SVGAGI. The germline V and J ends were trimmed by 5 bases and 9 bases, with 17 bases remaining between them. The chain's CDR3 is CASSPQDRLGSPLHF. For the CDR3, the DNA is TGTGCCAGCAGTCCCCAGGACAGACTTGGTTCACCCCTCCACTTT.

This clone was observed once. The rearrangement joins TRBV13 to TRBJ2-3; D is unclear. Germline assignment: CDR1 PRHDT and CDR2 FYEKMQ (reference sequence). Deletions cut 7 bases from V and 5 bases from J, with 19 bases between. This CDR3 is built from 15 residues. CDR3 DNA sequence: TGTGCCAGCATTATCCAAACGTCGGGTATAGATACGCAGTATTTT. Its protein is CASIIQTSGIDTQYF.

This clone was counted once. This chain links TRBV5-5 with TRBJ2-3; 9 bases match TRBD1. CDR1 and CDR2 from the germline V gene are SGHKS and YYEKEE (reference sequence). This CDR3 region has 15 residues. The V gene end was trimmed by 4 bases and the J gene end by 4 bases; junction bases not matched to a gene: 7. CDR3 region: CASSLGQGRADTQYF. CDR3 in DNA: TGTGCCAGCAGCCTAGGACAGGGGCGGGCAGATACGCAGTATTTT.

The J gene is TRBJ1-1, the V gene TRBV5-4, with 12 bases fitting TRBD1. There are 15 residues in the CDR3. Germline V gives CDR1 SGHNT, CDR2 YYREEE (reference sequence). J gave up 6 bases and V 3 bases, and 6 bases lay outside the gene matches. CDR3 sequence reads: CASSSPGQGAAEAFF. CDR3 DNA: TGTGCCAGCAGCTCCCCGGGACAGGGGGCCGCTGAAGCTTTCTTT.

The chain joins TRBV10-3 to TRBJ2-1; 11 nucleotides line up with TRBD2. The V gene end was trimmed by 8 bases and the J gene end by 9 bases; junction bases not matched to a gene: 12. The CDR3 extends over 15 amino acids. Germline CDR1 ENHRY, CDR2 SYGVKD. The CDR3, as DNA: TGTGCCATCGATAGCGGGAGGGCCCCGCCCGGTGAGCAGTTCTTC. It translates to CAIDSGRAPPGEQFF.

The gene calls are TRBV29-1 and TRBJ2-7, with 7 bases lining up with TRBD1. Germline assignment: CDR1 SQVTM and CDR2 ANQGSEA. V lost 6 bases, J lost 3 bases, and 8 bases stayed unmatched. CDR3 length equals 13 residues. In DNA, the CDR3 is TGCAGCGTGTACAGGGGATCTCGCTACGAGCAGTACTTC. Translation gives CSVYRGSRYEQYF.

The V call is TRBV10-2, the J call TRBJ2-5; TRBD2 agrees at 8 bases. The length of the CDR3 is 15 residues. V lost 5 bases to trimming and J lost 4 bases; unmatched junction nucleotides: 9. Germline CDR1 and CDR2: WSHSY and SAAADI. In DNA form, the CDR3 reads TGCGCCAGCAGTCCGCGAGCGGGAGCTGGAGAGACCCAGTACTTC. Translated, it gives CASSPRAGAGETQYF.

The chain joins TRBV25-1 to TRBJ2-5; D not certain. Per germline, CDR1 MGHDK and CDR2 SYGVNS. The CDR3 has 11 amino acids. Trimming cost V 8 bases and J 5 bases, with 9 bases left between them. CDR3 DNA sequence: TGTGCCAGCGGTCCCGGGGAGACCCAGTACTTC. Protein: CASGPGETQYF.

The CDR3 region is CASTQGAPISPLHF. CDR3 DNA sequence: TGTGCCAGCACTCAGGGGGCGCCCATTTCACCCCTCCACTTT. The chain uses TRBV6-5 and TRBJ1-6, with TRBD1 matching 8 bases. CDR3 length: 14 residues. V shed 7 bases and J 9 bases; nucleotides not matched to a gene: 8. The germline CDR1 and CDR2 sequences are MNHEY and SVGAGI.

The CDR3 loop reads CASSLSWGRPEAFF. Written as DNA, the CDR3 is TGTGCCAGCAGCCTGAGCTGGGGGCGGCCTGAAGCTTTCTTT. The chain employs TRBV7-2 and TRBJ1-1, with D possibly being TRBD1 (6 bases). This CDR3 is built from 14 residues. Germline CDR1 and CDR2: SGHTA and FQGNSA. Trimming left V 5 bases short and J 6 bases short, with 16 bases between.

With regard to this clone: The junction does not match germline at one end; this may be a read error. The chain recombines TRBV5-1 with TRBJ2-3; 11 nucleotides match TRBD2. Germline lookup yields CDR1 SGHRS and CDR2 YFSETQ. This CDR3 is built from 14 residues. CDR3 protein: CTSSDSGRVDTQYF. CDR3 sequence (DNA): TGCACCAGCAGCGATAGCGGGAGGGTGGATACGCAGTATTTT. The variable domain in full, with the rest retrieved from reference TRBV5-1 and TRBJ2-3, is KAGVTQTPRYLIKTRGQQVTLSCSPISGHRSVSWYQQTPGQGLQFLFEYFSETQRNKGNFPGRFSGRQFSNSRSEMNVSTLELGDSALYLCTSSDSGRVDTQYFGPGTRLTVL.

The chain links TRBV11-2 to TRBJ1-3; 7 nucleotides align to TRBD1. Germline-derived CDR1 and CDR2 are SGHAT and FQNNGV. The CDR3 contains 15 residues. The V and J ends lost 4 bases and 0 bases, in that order; junction bases with no gene match: 3. In nucleotides, the CDR3 is TGTGCCAGCAGCTCCCGGACAGGCTCTGGAAACACCATATATTTT. Amino acid sequence: CASSSRTGSGNTIYF. The full variable domain, rest sourced from reference TRBV11-2 and TRBJ1-3, is EAGVAQSPRYKIIEKRQSVAFWCNPISGHATLYWYQQILGQGPKLLIQFQNNGVVDDSQLPKDRFSAERLKGVDSTLKIQPAKLEDSAVYLCASSSRTGSGNTIYFGEGSWLTVV.

The chain uses TRBV4-3 and TRBJ2-7; 10 bases are a match to TRBD1. This CDR3 has 15 residues. V shed 3 bases, J shed 5 bases, and the junction held 7 bases outside the gene matches. From germline, CDR1 is LGHNA and CDR2 YSLEER. In DNA form, the CDR3 reads TGCGCCAGCAGCCAGGCATGGGACAGGGGCCACGAGCAGTACTTC. This codes for CASSQAWDRGHEQYF.

This chain connects TRBV11-2 to TRBJ2-1; weak D call: TRBD2 (6 bases). CDR1 is SGHAT and CDR2 is FQNNGV in the germline V gene. Trimming took 3 bases from V and 9 from J, leaving 12 bases between them. This CDR3 has 13 residues. The CDR3 DNA reads TGTGCCAGCAGCTTTCCGGGGGTAAGTGAGCAGTTCTTC. It codes for CASSFPGVSEQFF.

The J gene is TRBJ2-1, the V gene TRBV7-3, with a weak D call TRBD1 (5 bases). The CDR3 is made up of 14 amino acids. The ends were cut back, 5 bases at V and 6 bases at J, with 14 bases in the middle. The germline CDR1 and CDR2 sequences are SGHTA and FQGTGA. DNA for the CDR3: TGTGCCAGCAGCCCATCCAGGGTAGGCAATGAGCAGTTCTTC. Translation: CASSPSRVGNEQFF.

The genes are TRBV19 and TRBJ2-5; 8 bases line up with TRBD1. Per the germline V gene, CDR1 is LNHDA and CDR2 is SQIVND (reference sequence). The CDR3 length is 19 residues. Trimming took 2 bases from V and 5 from J; bases not matched to a gene: 19. This CDR3 is CASSIRRGPPGARDETQYF. The CDR3 DNA is TGTGCCAGTAGTATACGCAGGGGGCCACCGGGGGCTCGAGATGAGACCCAGTACTTC. The entire variable domain, with the rest obtained from reference TRBV19 and TRBJ2-5, is as follows: DGGITQSPKYLFRKEGQNVTLSCEQNLNHDAMYWYRQDPGQGLRLIYYSQIVNDFQKGDIAEGYSVSREKKESFPLTVTSAQKNPTAFYLCASSIRRGPPGARDETQYFGPGTRLLVL.

Within the sample, this clone is medium-sized. The chain links TRBV7-2 to TRBJ1-2; maybe TRBD1 (6 bases). The germline gives CDR1 SGHTA, CDR2 FQGNSA. CDR3 length equals 14 residues. V lost 2 bases and J lost 4, with 11 bases in between. For the CDR3, the DNA is TGTGCCAGCAGCTTAAAGGGGGTTCTCTATGGCTACACCTTC. It specifies CASSLKGVLYGYTF.

This clone was detected only a few times. The rearrangement joins TRBV7-2 to TRBJ1-4; a possible D gene is TRBD1 (5 bases). CDR1 is SGHTA and CDR2 is FQGNSA in the germline V gene. Trimming shortened V by 1 base and J by 6 bases, and 12 bases separated the two germline ends. The CDR3 loop spans 15 amino acids. The CDR3 reads CASSLDRGRDEKLFF. DNA of the CDR3: TGTGCCAGCAGCTTAGATCGGGGGAGAGATGAAAAACTGTTTTTT.